This T cell receptor (beta chain) is from a study of blood T cell repertoires in COVID-19. Per the authors' pipeline: Estimation of nucleated cell counts relied on the amplification of reference gene primers. Here immunoSEQ multiplex PCR was the method, and the copy in TCRdb shows in-frame clones only, minus some. The V and J calls and clone size come from that table; D and trimming were worked out from the DNA. Among fewer than 200,000 clones listed, 84% were seen once. Germline assignment: CDR1 LGHNT and CDR2 FRNRAP. V shed 5 bases and J shed 0 bases, with 10 bases lying between them. The CDR3 extends over 14 amino acids.

Sequencing input: peripheral blood. V gene TRBV12-5 combines with J gene TRBJ1-1; D is unclear. The sequence derives from a human donor in a cohort sampled during active COVID-19. CDR3 DNA: TGTGCTAGTGGTCACGGAACAGTGAACACTGAAGCTTTCTTT. Amino acids: CASGHGTVNTEAFF. Together with reference TRBV12-5 and TRBJ1-1, the CDR3 gives the full variable domain: DARVTQTPRHKVTEMGQEVTMRCQPILGHNTVFWYRQTMMQGLELLAYFRNRAPLDDSGMPKDRFSAEMPDATLATLKIQPSEPRDSAVYFCASGHGTVNTEAFFGQGTRLTVV.